This T cell receptor beta chain was retrieved from a study of Ad26.COV2.S vaccination and SARS-CoV-2 variants. The study's findings and limits: Similar non-spike TCR breadth was observed in recipients of vaccine and of placebo.

This clone was counted a few times. The antigen remains undetermined. Treatment denoted: 15 to 20 received Ad26.COV2.S at low or high dose, single or two shots; roughly 5 received placebo; per-sample allocation not given. Collection of the samples took place on day 63 after the first injection of vaccine or placebo. Profiled with immunoSEQ multiplex PCR; TCRdb holds only in-frame clones, not every one. The sample contains over 300,000 clones, roughly four fifths of which appear only once. This sample comprised peripheral blood, obtained in a trial of Ad26.COV2.S vaccine versus placebo. This receptor was taken from a person aged 18-60 years who received the Ad26.COV2.S COVID-19 vaccine or a placebo.

CDR3 nucleotides: TGTGCCAGCAGCCAAGAAAGGGGCAGGGGAGGTGGAAACACCATATATTTT. Translation: CASSQERGRGGGNTIYF. The chain carries TRBV4-2 and TRBJ1-3; a possible D gene is TRBD1 (6 bases). Germline V gene lookup returns CDR1 LGHNA and CDR2 YNFKEQ. Deletions cut 0 bases from V and 3 bases from J, with 15 bases between. CDR3 size: 17 residues.